This is a list of T cell receptor beta chains from one sample in a study of T cell changes during pregnancy in multiple sclerosis. TCRdb's copy holds only in-frame clones and misses some; the assay was immunoSEQ multiplex PCR. Altogether under 35,000 clones are present, less than 90% being singletons, with the ten largest covering less than 8.5%. The specimen was CD8+ T cells from peripheral blood mononuclear cells, collected before pregnancy. All receptors derive from a female donor with multiple sclerosis, enrolled in a pregnancy study. CDR3s include the opening cysteine and the closing phenylalanine or tryptophan. Fields, in order: V gene, J gene, clone size, D gene, CDR3 protein, CDR3 DNA. The D gene is left open where the match is weak. Where a row states a size, it is once, few, many or the class of an expanded clone; other rows omit it.

v_call: TRBV5-5
j_call: TRBJ1-3
clone_size: -
d_call: -
cdr3_aa: CASSLLSFGSGNTIYF
cdr3_nt: TGTGCCAGCAGCTTGTTGAGTTTCGGGTCCGGAAACACCATATATTTT

v_call: TRBV2
j_call: TRBJ1-1
clone_size: -
d_call: TRBD1
cdr3_aa: CAYFSGTGVSEAFF
cdr3_nt: TGTGCCTACTTCTCCGGGACAGGGGTTTCCGAAGCTTTCTTT

v_call: TRBV9
j_call: TRBJ2-1
clone_size: -
d_call: TRBD1
cdr3_aa: CASSDRERTGFYNEQFF
cdr3_nt: TGTGCCAGCAGCGACCGTGAAAGGACAGGCTTTTACAATGAGCAGTTCTTC

v_call: TRBV6-4
j_call: TRBJ2-3
clone_size: -
d_call: TRBD2
cdr3_aa: CASSPTSDPTDTQYF
cdr3_nt: TGTGCCAGCAGCCCTACTAGCGACCCCACAGATACGCAGTATTTT

v_call: TRBV4-3
j_call: TRBJ1-1
clone_size: -
d_call: TRBD1
cdr3_aa: CASSQERLGTGGRNTEAFF
cdr3_nt: TGCGCCAGCAGCCAAGAACGGTTGGGGACAGGGGGCCGGAACACTGAAGCTTTCTTT

v_call: TRBV5-6
j_call: TRBJ2-7
clone_size: -
d_call: TRBD2
cdr3_aa: CASSGGRDPPYEQYF
cdr3_nt: TGTGCCAGCAGCGGGGGGAGGGATCCCCCCTACGAGCAGTACTTC

v_call: TRBV5-4
j_call: TRBJ1-4
clone_size: -
d_call: -
cdr3_aa: CASSLRGEKLFF
cdr3_nt: TGTGCCAGCAGCTTGAGGGGAGAAAAACTGTTTTTT

v_call: TRBV6-1
j_call: TRBJ1-5
clone_size: medium-sized
d_call: -
cdr3_aa: CASSEGAIQPQHF
cdr3_nt: TGTGCCAGCAGTGAGGGGGCGATTCAGCCCCAGCATTTT

v_call: TRBV4-1
j_call: TRBJ2-7
clone_size: few
d_call: TRBD1
cdr3_aa: CASSPYVTGTGGNEQYF
cdr3_nt: TGCGCCAGCAGCCCCTACGTGACCGGGACAGGGGGCAACGAGCAGTACTTC

v_call: TRBV15
j_call: TRBJ2-5
clone_size: once
d_call: -
cdr3_aa: CATSRDNGETQYF
cdr3_nt: TGTGCCACCAGCAGAGATAACGGTGAGACCCAGTACTTC

v_call: TRBV14
j_call: TRBJ2-2
clone_size: -
d_call: -
cdr3_aa: CASSSDRSDTGELFF
cdr3_nt: TGTGCCAGCAGCTCCGACAGGAGCGACACCGGGGAGCTGTTTTTT

v_call: TRBV6-1
j_call: TRBJ2-3
clone_size: -
d_call: TRBD2
cdr3_aa: CASSEASGGLGTDTQYF
cdr3_nt: TGTGCCAGCAGTGAGGCTAGCGGGGGTCTGGGCACAGATACGCAGTATTTT

v_call: TRBV27
j_call: TRBJ1-1
clone_size: -
d_call: -
cdr3_aa: CASGRVDAFF
cdr3_nt: TGTGCCAGCGGCAGGGTAGACGCTTTCTTT

v_call: TRBV11-2
j_call: TRBJ1-1
clone_size: once
d_call: -
cdr3_aa: CASSLDRGARTEAFF
cdr3_nt: TGTGCCAGCAGCTTAGATCGGGGGGCGAGGACTGAAGCTTTCTTT

v_call: TRBV28
j_call: TRBJ1-2
clone_size: once
d_call: -
cdr3_aa: CASSHGGDGYTF
cdr3_nt: TGTGCCAGCAGCCACGGGGGTGATGGCTACACCTTC

v_call: TRBV6-5
j_call: TRBJ2-7
clone_size: -
d_call: TRBD2
cdr3_aa: CASSYGTSGYEQYF
cdr3_nt: TGTGCCAGCAGTTACGGGACTAGCGGCTACGAGCAGTACTTC

v_call: TRBV27
j_call: TRBJ2-1
clone_size: -
d_call: -
cdr3_aa: CASSFRRPYNEQFF
cdr3_nt: TGTGCCAGCAGTTTTAGGAGACCCTACAATGAGCAGTTCTTC

v_call: TRBV27
j_call: TRBJ2-1
clone_size: -
d_call: -
cdr3_aa: CASSSDIFRGSYNEQFF
cdr3_nt: TGTGCCAGCAGTTCGGACATATTCAGGGGATCTTACAATGAGCAGTTCTTC

v_call: TRBV13
j_call: TRBJ1-1
clone_size: -
d_call: TRBD1
cdr3_aa: CASRDRGLNTEAFF
cdr3_nt: TGTGCCAGCAGGGACAGGGGCCTGAACACTGAAGCTTTCTTT

v_call: TRBV19
j_call: TRBJ1-2
clone_size: -
d_call: -
cdr3_aa: CASSIDGEGGTNYGYTF
cdr3_nt: TGTGCCAGTAGTATCGACGGGGAGGGAGGAACTAACTATGGCTACACCTTC

v_call: TRBV28
j_call: TRBJ1-1
clone_size: -
d_call: TRBD1
cdr3_aa: CASSSPPGQQRAFF
cdr3_nt: TGTGCCAGCAGTTCCCCCCCGGGACAGCAGAGGGCTTTCTTT

v_call: TRBV28
j_call: TRBJ2-5
clone_size: -
d_call: TRBD1
cdr3_aa: CASSPNTGQGQETQYF
cdr3_nt: TGTGCCAGCAGCCCAAACACCGGACAGGGCCAAGAGACCCAGTACTTC

v_call: TRBV27
j_call: TRBJ2-7
clone_size: -
d_call: -
cdr3_aa: CASSLGENYGQYF
cdr3_nt: TGTGCCAGCAGTTTAGGTGAGAACTACGGGCAGTACTTC

v_call: TRBV18
j_call: TRBJ1-2
clone_size: -
d_call: -
cdr3_aa: CASSPPGQPHTYGYTF
cdr3_nt: TGTGCCAGCTCACCACCGGGACAACCCCACACCTATGGCTACACCTTC

v_call: TRBV2
j_call: TRBJ2-7
clone_size: -
d_call: -
cdr3_aa: CASTIGYEQYF
cdr3_nt: TGTGCCAGCACAATCGGGTACGAGCAGTACTTC

v_call: TRBV13
j_call: TRBJ1-3
clone_size: -
d_call: -
cdr3_aa: CASSLNRGGEGNTIYF
cdr3_nt: TGTGCCAGCAGCTTAAACCGGGGGGGCGAAGGAAACACCATATATTTT

v_call: TRBV6-5
j_call: TRBJ1-1
clone_size: once
d_call: -
cdr3_aa: CASRGSGSFTEAFF
cdr3_nt: TGTGCCAGCCGAGGGAGCGGATCCTTCACTGAAGCTTTCTTT

v_call: TRBV2
j_call: TRBJ2-1
clone_size: -
d_call: TRBD2
cdr3_aa: CASSEWGASGGSHNEQFF
cdr3_nt: TGTGCCAGCAGTGAATGGGGGGCTAGCGGGGGGTCACACAATGAGCAGTTCTTC

v_call: TRBV7-8
j_call: TRBJ2-1
clone_size: -
d_call: TRBD2
cdr3_aa: CASSLGLDINEQFF
cdr3_nt: TGTGCCAGCAGCTTGGGACTAGACATTAATGAGCAGTTCTTC

v_call: TRBV7-5
j_call: TRBJ2-7
clone_size: -
d_call: -
cdr3_aa: CATTGGGQEPTKQYF
cdr3_nt: TGTGCCACAACAGGGGGGGGACAGGAACCTACGAAGCAGTACTTC

v_call: TRBV15
j_call: TRBJ1-2
clone_size: -
d_call: TRBD1
cdr3_aa: CATSRTPGQFTLYGYTF
cdr3_nt: TGTGCCACCAGCAGAACCCCGGGACAGTTCACTCTCTATGGCTACACCTTC

v_call: TRBV6-1
j_call: TRBJ1-1
clone_size: -
d_call: -
cdr3_aa: CASSEAVGENTEAFF
cdr3_nt: TGTGCCAGCAGTGAAGCTGTCGGTGAGAACACTGAAGCTTTCTTT

v_call: TRBV9
j_call: TRBJ2-7
clone_size: -
d_call: -
cdr3_aa: CASSPGLSGGPPYEQYF
cdr3_nt: TGTGCCAGCAGCCCCGGCCTTAGCGGAGGCCCTCCCTACGAGCAGTACTTC

v_call: TRBV19
j_call: TRBJ1-1
clone_size: -
d_call: -
cdr3_aa: CASSIQGTEAFF
cdr3_nt: TGTGCCAGTAGTATTCAGGGGACTGAAGCTTTCTTT

v_call: TRBV6-6
j_call: TRBJ1-2
clone_size: -
d_call: -
cdr3_aa: CASNGEYGYTF
cdr3_nt: TGTGCCAGCAATGGGGAGTATGGCTACACCTTC

v_call: TRBV2
j_call: TRBJ1-1
clone_size: -
d_call: -
cdr3_aa: CASRAGNTEAFF
cdr3_nt: TGTGCCAGCAGGGCAGGGAACACTGAAGCTTTCTTT

v_call: TRBV28
j_call: TRBJ1-5
clone_size: -
d_call: -
cdr3_aa: CASSWGGHHQPQHF
cdr3_nt: TGTGCCAGCTCCTGGGGGGGCCACCATCAGCCCCAGCATTTT

v_call: TRBV4-1
j_call: TRBJ2-7
clone_size: -
d_call: TRBD1
cdr3_aa: CASSQRRQGSIYEQYF
cdr3_nt: TGCGCCAGCAGCCAACGACGACAGGGAAGTATCTACGAGCAGTACTTC

v_call: TRBV27
j_call: TRBJ1-5
clone_size: once
d_call: -
cdr3_aa: CASSLSRIEPQHF
cdr3_nt: TGTGCCAGCAGTTTATCCAGGATTGAGCCCCAGCATTTT

v_call: TRBV15
j_call: TRBJ1-2
clone_size: -
d_call: -
cdr3_aa: CATSRTQDSLSGGYTF
cdr3_nt: TGTGCCACCAGCCGAACCCAGGACAGCCTCTCTGGGGGCTACACCTTC

v_call: TRBV19
j_call: TRBJ2-5
clone_size: -
d_call: -
cdr3_aa: CASQARGTQYF
cdr3_nt: TGTGCCAGTCAGGCCCGGGGGACCCAGTACTTC

v_call: TRBV27
j_call: TRBJ2-7
clone_size: -
d_call: -
cdr3_aa: CASSSPRGHDYEQYF
cdr3_nt: TGTGCCAGCAGTTCCCCCCGCGGACACGACTACGAGCAGTACTTC

v_call: TRBV6-5
j_call: TRBJ1-4
clone_size: -
d_call: -
cdr3_aa: CASSPGWFGEKLFF
cdr3_nt: TGTGCCAGCAGCCCCGGGTGGTTCGGAGAAAAACTGTTTTTT

v_call: TRBV6-5
j_call: TRBJ2-7
clone_size: -
d_call: -
cdr3_aa: CASSYNLQSYEQYF
cdr3_nt: TGTGCCAGCAGTTACAATCTACAGAGCTACGAGCAGTACTTC

v_call: TRBV19
j_call: TRBJ1-1
clone_size: -
d_call: -
cdr3_aa: CASSIKGHGYGAFF
cdr3_nt: TGTGCCAGTAGTATTAAGGGGCATGGTTACGGAGCTTTCTTT

v_call: TRBV9
j_call: TRBJ2-5
clone_size: once
d_call: TRBD2
cdr3_aa: CASSVEGWRGEAGGAEETQYF
cdr3_nt: TGTGCCAGCAGCGTAGAGGGGTGGAGGGGCGAGGCGGGGGGAGCCGAAGAGACCCAGTACTTC

v_call: TRBV29-1
j_call: TRBJ2-7
clone_size: -
d_call: TRBD1
cdr3_aa: CSVGQGAIPSYEQYF
cdr3_nt: TGCAGCGTTGGACAGGGGGCGATCCCTTCCTACGAGCAGTACTTC

v_call: TRBV6-1
j_call: TRBJ1-1
clone_size: -
d_call: TRBD1
cdr3_aa: CASSSRTGLNTEAFF
cdr3_nt: TGTGCCAGCAGTTCCAGGACAGGGCTGAACACTGAAGCTTTCTTT

v_call: TRBV2
j_call: TRBJ1-2
clone_size: -
d_call: -
cdr3_aa: CAGKWAGEYGYTF
cdr3_nt: TGTGCCGGCAAATGGGCAGGGGAATATGGCTACACCTTC

v_call: TRBV9
j_call: TRBJ2-3
clone_size: -
d_call: TRBD2
cdr3_aa: CASSVPHRTSGGNTDTQYF
cdr3_nt: TGTGCCAGCAGCGTACCCCACCGGACTAGCGGGGGAAACACAGATACGCAGTATTTT

v_call: TRBV2
j_call: TRBJ2-2
clone_size: -
d_call: TRBD1
cdr3_aa: CASSPWGQTNTGELFF
cdr3_nt: TGTGCCAGCAGTCCTTGGGGACAGACGAACACCGGGGAGCTGTTTTTT

v_call: TRBV7-9
j_call: TRBJ2-7
clone_size: -
d_call: -
cdr3_aa: CASSWGPGEQYF
cdr3_nt: TGTGCCAGCAGCTGGGGGCCAGGAGAGCAGTACTTC